This T cell receptor (beta chain) derives from a study of blood T cell repertoires in COVID-19. Overall study context: PBMCs, B-cell-depleted T cells, or T cells were the source of the cDNA or gDNA that made up the material.

V lost 1 base and J 6 bases, leaving 7 bases between the germline ends. Per the germline V gene, CDR1 is MDHEN and CDR2 is SYDVKM. This CDR3 comprises 13 residues. Repertoires were generated with immunoSEQ multiplex PCR, while TCRdb's copy carries only in-frame clones and drops some. The repertoire consists of around 140,000 clones, with 78% occurring once and the leading ten covering around 2.1%. The receptor comes from a woman in her sixties with acute or convalescent COVID-19. Material: peripheral blood. V usage is TRBV28 and J usage is TRBJ2-1; D is unresolved. The CDR3 reads CASSLYPGNEQFF. The CDR3 DNA follows: TGTGCCAGCAGTTTATACCCGGGCAATGAGCAGTTCTTC.